This TCR beta chain was obtained from a study of T cell responses to AZD1222 COVID-19 vaccine. Background on the study: The analysis combined second doses at about 4 or about 12 weeks. Findings of the study overall: Repertoire sampling was restricted to post-peak T cell response timepoints. Donor demographics were predominantly white British with a female majority; clonal diversity may be underestimated.

CDR1 is SGDLS and CDR2 is YYNGEE in the germline V gene. The CDR3 extends over 15 amino acids. Trimming at V came to 2 bases and at J to 5 bases, leaving 7 bases not matched to a gene. Remarks on this clone: Its cognate antigen is unknown.

The data were produced by immunoSEQ multiplex PCR, yet TCRdb's version contains in-frame clones alone and is incomplete. The table lists some 170,000 clones, 85% to 95% of them singletons, with 0.9% in the top ten. This receptor was taken from an adult in good health. This chain connects TRBV9 to TRBJ2-7; 10 bases map to TRBD1. This specimen was peripheral blood, taken on day 0 of AZD1222 vaccination. CDR3 region: CASSVDDRGPDEQYF. Written as DNA, the CDR3 is TGTGCCAGCAGCGTTGATGACAGGGGGCCTGACGAGCAGTACTTC.